A selection of T cell receptor beta chains follows, all from one sample in a study of early T cells in non-severe SARS-CoV-2 infection. TCRdb re-called the 5' RACE reads with MiXCR, one entry per CDR3 protein. This table holds 35,000 to 50,000 distinct CDR3 sequences, 23% found once. The input for sequencing was whole blood, taken at baseline. These receptors all come from an adult who was a healthcare worker with PCR-confirmed SARS-CoV-2 infection or an uninfected control (not recorded which). Each CDR3 is given with its conserved first and last residue. The order of the fields is D gene, V gene, clone size, J gene, CDR3 DNA, CDR3 protein. The D gene is left open where the match is weak. Where a row states a size, it is once, few, many or the class of an expanded clone; other rows omit it.

>-|TRBV5-1|few|TRBJ1-6
TGCGCCAGCAGCTTTAATGGACAGATCGGGAATTCACCCCTCCACTTT
CASSFNGQIGNSPLHF
>-|TRBV5-1|few|TRBJ2-3
TGCGCCAGCAGCTTGGCCGGGGCAGATACGCAGTATTTT
CASSLAGADTQYF
>TRBD2|TRBV29-1|-|TRBJ2-2
TGCAGCGTTTCAGCGGGGGTGTACACCGGGGAGCTGTTTTTT
CSVSAGVYTGELFF
>TRBD1|TRBV10-2|few|TRBJ2-1
TGCGCCAGCACCCAGGGGGCGAGCTACAATGAGCAGTTCTTC
CASTQGASYNEQFF
>-|TRBV10-3|-|TRBJ1-1
TGTGCCATCAGTGGCAGTCTGAACACTGAAGCTTTCTTT
CAISGSLNTEAFF
>TRBD1|TRBV14|-|TRBJ2-1
TGTGCCAGCAGCCCCGGGACAGGGGGGAGCAATGAGCAGTTCTTC
CASSPGTGGSNEQFF
>-|TRBV3-1|many|TRBJ1-6
TGTGCCAGCAGCCAGGGGAGGAATTCACCCCTCCACTTT
CASSQGRNSPLHF
>-|TRBV11-2|-|TRBJ2-3
TGTGCCAGCAGCTTGGGGCGGACGGCTGGCACAGATACGCAGTATTTT
CASSLGRTAGTDTQYF
>-|TRBV6-5|few|TRBJ1-6
TGTGCCAGCAGTTACCCCGGGTTACCCCTCCACTTT
CASSYPGLPLHF
>-|TRBV11-2|-|TRBJ2-1
TGTGCCAGCAGCTTATTGTTCAGGCAGGGGAACAATGAGCAGTTCTTC
CASSLLFRQGNNEQFF
>TRBD1|TRBV7-2|few|TRBJ2-5
TGTGCCAGCAGCGTCAACCGAGGGGGCGGAGAGACCCAGTACTTC
CASSVNRGGGETQYF
>TRBD1|TRBV7-9|-|TRBJ1-4
TGTGCCAGCAGCCCAGGGACAGCGACTAATGAAAAACTGTTTTTT
CASSPGTATNEKLFF
>-|TRBV11-2|few|TRBJ2-7
TGTGCCAGCAGCGCCGTCAGGGAGACGGGGGAGCAGTACTTC
CASSAVRETGEQYF
>TRBD1|TRBV12-3/TRBV12-4|many|TRBJ2-7
TGTGCCAGCACCCATCCCGGGACAGCTTATCACTACGAGCAGTACTTC
CASTHPGTAYHYEQYF
>-|TRBV29-1|few|TRBJ1-2
TGCAGCGTTGAACTTGGGGAAGGGCCCTATGGCTACACCTTC
CSVELGEGPYGYTF
>-|TRBV27|-|TRBJ1-2
TGTGCCAGCAGTTTATCGACGAACTATGGCTACACCTTC
CASSLSTNYGYTF
>-|TRBV2|-|TRBJ1-2
TGTGCCAGCACGCCGACAGATTATGGCTACACCTTC
CASTPTDYGYTF
>TRBD1|TRBV10-1|many|TRBJ2-4
TGCGCCAGCAGTGACCCCACGACAGGGCAAAACATTCAGTACTTC
CASSDPTTGQNIQYF
>-|TRBV12-3/TRBV12-4|few|TRBJ1-6
TGTGCCAGCAGTTTGGGGGTTTTGAGTTCACCCCTCCACTTT
CASSLGVLSSPLHF
>-|TRBV4-2|many|TRBJ1-1
TGTGCCAGCAGCCAAGAAGGCCGACCTGAAGCTTTCTTT
CASSQEGRPEAFF
>-|TRBV6-2/TRBV6-3|many|TRBJ2-3
TGTGCCAGCAGCTTACTCACAGATACGCAGTATTTT
CASSLLTDTQYF
>-|TRBV9|medium-sized|TRBJ2-7
TGTGCCAGCAGCGTAGCTGGGGACATCGGCTACGAGCAGTACTTC
CASSVAGDIGYEQYF
>-|TRBV7-8|few|TRBJ2-5
TGTGCCAGCAGCTTAGTAGGGGCAGGGGTCATCCAAGAGACCCAGTACTTC
CASSLVGAGVIQETQYF
>TRBD1|TRBV7-2|-|TRBJ1-6
TGTGCCAGCAGCTCCTGGACAGGGGATAATTCACCCCTCCACTTT
CASSSWTGDNSPLHF
>-|TRBV6-5|few|TRBJ1-1
TGTGCCAGCAGTTACTCCATGTCCGGGGACGGGACTGAAGCTTTCTTT
CASSYSMSGDGTEAFF
>TRBD2|TRBV5-1|few|TRBJ2-5
TGCGCCAGCAAACTAGCGGGGCAAGAGACCCAGTACTTC
CASKLAGQETQYF
>-|TRBV3-1|-|TRBJ2-3
TGTGCCAGCAGCCAAGGGGGGCCCAGCACAGATACGCAGTATTTT
CASSQGGPSTDTQYF
>TRBD1|TRBV4-1|few|TRBJ2-7
TGCGCCAGCCGGACCCGGACAGGCTCCTACGAGCAGTACTTC
CASRTRTGSYEQYF
>-|TRBV5-1|few|TRBJ1-1
TGCGCCAGCAGCTTGGGCGGGTTTAACGCTGAAGCTTTCTTT
CASSLGGFNAEAFF